Below, 13 T cell receptor beta chains from the same sample are listed, as sequenced in a study of OX40 agonist ivuxolimab in advanced cancers. Clones were read by immunoSEQ multiplex PCR, and TCRdb kept only the in-frame ones, dropping some. The profile shows about 45,000 clones, about 89% of them singletons. Sequenced here: CD4+ or CD8+ T cells sorted from blood, sampled in a trial of the OX40 agonist ivuxolimab. All receptors derive from an adult with an advanced solid tumor such as melanoma, head and neck, liver or kidney cancer.

The chain uses TRBV5-4 and TRBJ2-7; a possible D gene is TRBD2 (6 bases). CDR3 length equals 13 residues. CDR1 SGHNT and CDR2 YYREEE come from the germline V gene (reference sequence). Trimming pared 3 bases from V and 4 bases from J, leaving 11 bases between. The CDR3 bases are TGTGCCAGCAGCTGGGACTCCTCTTACGAGCAGTACTTC. Its translation: CASSWDSSYEQYF.

V is TRBV5-6 and J is TRBJ2-5; no clear D gene. Trimming removed 2 bases from V and 5 bases from J, with 7 bases in between. CDR1 is SGHDT, CDR2 YYEEEE, per germline. The CDR3 totals 12 residues. CDR3 nucleotides: TGTGCCAGCAGCTTCCTGGGGGAGACCCAGTACTTC. Translation gives CASSFLGETQYF.

This rearrangement joins TRBV9 to TRBJ1-2; D not resolved. CDR3 length: 18 amino acids. CDR1 is SGDLS, CDR2 YYNGEE, per germline. V lost 0 bases to trimming and J lost 4 bases, with 22 bases between them. CDR3 DNA: TGTGCCAGCAGCGTAGGTATGGCAGGTACCGCCCGGAGCTATGGCTACACCTTC. Translated, it gives CASSVGMAGTARSYGYTF.

The chain has TRBV19 and TRBJ1-2; 9 nucleotides line up with TRBD1. The CDR3 is 18 residues long. CDR1 and CDR2 (germline): LNHDA, SQIVND (reference sequence). The ends lost 4 bases at V and 1 base at J; junction bases unmatched: 13. CDR3 residues: CASSTRSDRDRVNYGYTF. CDR3 sequence (DNA): TGTGCCAGTAGTACTCGATCCGACCGGGACAGGGTTAACTATGGCTACACCTTC.

The V gene is TRBV9, the J gene TRBJ2-7, with TRBD2 matching over 13 bases. Germline CDR1 SGDLS, CDR2 YYNGEE. The CDR3 spans 16 residues. Germline trimming cut 2 bases from V and 2 bases from J; bases unmatched to any gene: 4. The CDR3 DNA follows: TGTGCCAGCAGCGTCTCGGGACTAGCGGGGACCTACGAGCAGTACTTC. It encodes CASSVSGLAGTYEQYF.

The chain has TRBV28 and TRBJ1-5; D may be TRBD1 (5 bases). V was pared by 10 bases and J by 5 bases, with 18 bases between. From germline, CDR1 is MDHEN and CDR2 SYDVKM. This CDR3 is built from 14 residues. The CDR3 nucleotides are TGTGCCATCAGGGCAGGACACCAGTATCAGCCCCAGCATTTT. Translated: CAIRAGHQYQPQHF. Looking up the rest from reference TRBV28 and TRBJ1-5 gives the full variable domain: DVKVTQSSRYLVKRTGEKVFLECVQDMDHENMFWYRQDPGLGLRLIYFSYDVKMKEKGDIPEGYSVSREKKERFSLILESASTNQTSMYLCAIRAGHQYQPQHFGDGTRLSIL.

The chain recombines TRBV5-4 with TRBJ2-5; D might be TRBD2 (6 bases). V was trimmed by 0 bases and J by 0 bases, leaving 9 bases between them. CDR1 and CDR2 from the germline V gene are SGHNT and YYREEE (reference sequence). This CDR3 spans 15 amino acids. The CDR3 sequence is CASSLAGGYQETQYF. CDR3 sequence (DNA): TGTGCCAGCAGCTTGGCCGGGGGATACCAAGAGACCCAGTACTTC.

This clone is medium-sized in the sample. CDR3: CATSKEDTGQPQHF. The CDR3 nucleotides read TGTGCCACCAGCAAGGAAGATACGGGGCAGCCCCAGCATTTT. This chain joins TRBV15 and TRBJ1-5; D gene ambiguous. Trimming left V 4 bases short and J 7 bases short, with 14 bases between. Germline V lookup: CDR1 LNHNV, CDR2 YYDKDF (reference sequence). This CDR3 spans 14 amino acids.

The rearrangement links TRBV19 to TRBJ2-1; D perhaps matches TRBD2 (5 bases). Germline values: CDR1 LNHDA, CDR2 SQIVND (reference sequence). With 10 bases removed from V and 4 bases from J, the gap between germline ends came to 11 bases. The CDR3 length is 12 residues. The CDR3 is CAISEGYNEQFF. The CDR3 DNA follows: TGTGCCATTAGCGAGGGATACAATGAGCAGTTCTTC.

The gene calls are TRBV6-5 and TRBJ2-7; D call uncertain. Trimming stripped 11 bases from V and 5 bases from J, with 16 bases between. Germline V gene data show CDR1 as MNHEY and CDR2 as SVGAGI. This CDR3 spans 12 amino acids. This chain's CDR3 is CASGRQIDEQYF. The CDR3 bases are TGTGCCTCAGGCAGACAAATCGACGAGCAGTACTTC.

The rearrangement uses TRBV6-4 and TRBJ2-7; 9 bases fit TRBD2. Germline lookup yields CDR1 MRHNA and CDR2 SNTAGT. This CDR3 has 14 residues. After removal of 6 bases from V and 2 bases from J, the junction contained 5 bases not matched to a gene. The DNA of the CDR3 is TGTGCCAGCAGCGCTAGCGGGGATCCCTACGAGCAGTACTTC. Protein product: CASSASGDPYEQYF.

CDR3 sequence: CASDSGTESSYEQYF. For the CDR3, the DNA is TGTGCCAGCGATTCCGGGACTGAGAGCTCCTACGAGCAGTACTTC. The chain employs TRBV12-1 and TRBJ2-7; the D call of TRBD2 is as the table states it, not checked on the DNA. TRBV12-1 is deemed a pseudogene. This CDR3 is 15 amino acids long.

The rearrangement links TRBV13 to TRBJ1-3; 8 bases align to TRBD1. V lost 5 bases, J lost 0 bases, and 9 bases stayed unmatched. Per germline, CDR1 PRHDT and CDR2 FYEKMQ (reference sequence). This CDR3 contains 17 residues. CDR3 sequence: CASSPGQVPHSGNTIYF. CDR3 in DNA: TGTGCCAGCAGCCCGGGACAGGTCCCCCACTCTGGAAACACCATATATTTT. Full variable domain (outside the CDR3, taken from reference TRBV13 and TRBJ1-3): AAGVIQSPRHLIKEKRETATLKCYPIPRHDTVYWYQQGPGQDPQFLISFYEKMQSDKGSIPDRFSAQQFSDYHSELNMSSLELGDSALYFCASSPGQVPHSGNTIYFGEGSWLTVV.